This T cell receptor (beta chain) was sequenced for a study of T-cell reconstitution after alpha-beta-depleted transplantation in children. Preparation of the TCRbeta library involved a method that used unique molecular identifiers. TCRdb itself ran the PCR reads through MiXCR, one entry per CDR3 protein. In the table there are around 300,000 distinct CDR3 sequences, over 7.5% of which are singletons. Germline trimming cut 3 bases from V and 0 bases from J; bases unmatched to any gene: 5. The CDR3 loop spans 15 amino acids. Germline V lookup: CDR1 SGHKS, CDR2 YYEKEE (reference sequence). Study observations and caveats: It was newly produced T cells that mostly accounted for T-cell counts and diversity one year after transplant.

In its sample, this clonotype was seen many times. What it recognizes is unknown. This TCR was recovered from a female patient between 2 and 15 years old who had a stem cell transplant for Fanconi anemia, so the T cells may come from the graft donor. The material was peripheral blood, obtained 360 days after TCRalphabeta/CD19-depleted stem cell transplant. The rearrangement joins TRBV5-5 to TRBJ1-2, with TRBD1 matching over 7 bases. The CDR3 DNA follows: TGTGCCAGCAGCTCCCCAGGGGGTGCTAACTATGGCTACACCTTC. Its protein is CASSSPGGANYGYTF. Full variable domain (outside the CDR3, taken from reference TRBV5-5 and TRBJ1-2): DAGVTQSPTHLIKTRGQQVTLRCSPISGHKSVSWYQQVLGQGPQFIFQYYEKEERGRGNFPDRFSARQFPNYSSELNVNALLLGDSALYLCASSSPGGANYGYTFGSGTRLTVV.